This TCR beta chain was captured by sequencing in a study of T cells in Graves' hyperthyroidism and ophthalmopathy. Study-wide background: Once the initial diagnosis was made, peripheral blood was obtained before any treatment.

RNA transcripts gave rise to amplified TCR beta CDR3 regions. The primer set for the first-round RT-PCR of the TCR CDR3 was HTBI. TCRdb ran MiXCR on the multiplex PCR reads and lists one entry per CDR3 protein. The sample yields about 840,000 distinct CDR3 sequences, roughly 37% seen once. Graves' hyperthyroidism was deemed stable given no ophthalmopathy progression within 18 months. Newly diagnosed hyperthyroidism patients aged 18 to 65 years had disease lasting under 2 months. Regarding the study as a whole: Model predictions of ophthalmopathy came a median around 6.5 months before onset.

Trimming pared 4 bases from V and 0 bases from J, leaving 11 bases between. This CDR3 is 15 amino acids long. Germline V lookup: CDR1 SGHKS, CDR2 YYEKEE (reference sequence). This clonotype has just a few counts. What it binds is unknown. The chain couples TRBV5-5 to TRBJ1-5; D unresolved. The sequence was obtained from a man aged 18 to 29 with Graves' hyperthyroidism. Sequencing was done on a sample of blood. Here the CDR3 DNA reads TGTGCCAGCAGCATCGAGGATGATAGCAATCAGCCCCAGCATTTT. As protein: CASSIEDDSNQPQHF.